Shown below are 22 T cell receptor beta chains from a single sample sequenced in a study of control samples from healthy donors and cancer patients. Profiled with immunoSEQ multiplex PCR; TCRdb holds only in-frame clones, not every one. This table has 120,000 or so clones, more than 85% appearing once. The material sequenced was blood. The source of these receptors is a man aged 18-30 years in good health.

This sequence joins TRBV5-4 and TRBJ2-2; 8 bases match TRBD1. V lost 1 base and J lost 4; bases outside the gene matches: 0. The CDR3 consists of 14 residues. Per the germline V gene, CDR1 is SGHNT and CDR2 is YYREEE (reference sequence). CDR3 nucleotide sequence: TGTGCCAGCAGCTTGACAGGGGGCACCGGGGAGCTGTTTTTT. Encoded protein: CASSLTGGTGELFF.

CDR3 nucleotides: TGTGCCAGCAGCACGAGGGACACACAAAGCCCAGATACGCAGTATTTT. Translation: CASSTRDTQSPDTQYF. The rearrangement joins TRBV7-9 to TRBJ2-3; D might be TRBD1 (6 bases). This CDR3 has 16 amino acids. Trimming removed 5 bases at V and 4 bases at J, with 19 bases between. Germline V gene sequence: CDR1 SEHNR, CDR2 FQNEAQ (reference sequence).

The chain carries TRBV7-3 and TRBJ2-2, with D unresolved. CDR3 length: 14 amino acids. The V and J ends lost 5 bases and 6 bases respectively, with 13 bases between them. Germline CDR1 SGHTA, CDR2 FQGTGA. The CDR3 DNA follows: TGTGCCAGCAGCCCCTCCAGTAGGGCCGGGGAGCTGTTTTTT. Encoded protein: CASSPSSRAGELFF.

This sequence joins TRBV7-2 and TRBJ2-5; either TRBD1 or TRBD2 may fit D (6 bases each). Trimming took off 6 bases at V and 4 bases at J, with 15 bases between the two ends. This CDR3 has 14 amino acids. Per the germline V gene, CDR1 is SGHTA and CDR2 is FQGNSA. CDR3 sequence: CASSRPGASETQYF. The CDR3 nucleotides are TGTGCCAGCAGTCGACCGGGGGCGTCAGAGACCCAGTACTTC. Full variable domain (outside the CDR3, taken from reference TRBV7-2 and TRBJ2-5): GAGVSQSPSNKVTEKGKDVELRCDPISGHTALYWYRQSLGQGLEFLIYFQGNSAPDKSGLPSDRFSAERTGGSVSTLTIQRTQQEDSAVYLCASSRPGASETQYFGPGTRLLVL.

The J gene is TRBJ2-7, the V gene TRBV19, with TRBD2 matching 10 bases. J lost 0 bases, V lost 4 bases, and 3 bases had no gene match. The CDR3 spans 15 residues. Germline V CDR1 and CDR2: LNHDA, SQIVND (reference sequence). The CDR3 sequence is CASSKGLAYSYEQYF. CDR3 DNA sequence: TGTGCCAGTAGTAAGGGACTAGCGTACTCCTACGAGCAGTACTTC. The full variable domain, its missing parts supplied by reference TRBV19 and TRBJ2-7, is DGGITQSPKYLFRKEGQNVTLSCEQNLNHDAMYWYRQDPGQGLRLIYYSQIVNDFQKGDIAEGYSVSREKKESFPLTVTSAQKNPTAFYLCASSKGLAYSYEQYFGPGTRLTVT.

Turning to this clone: The sample has other DNA sequences that encode this CDR3 too. The J gene is TRBJ2-5, the V gene TRBV5-6; tentative D call: TRBD1 (6 bases). Per germline, CDR1 SGHDT and CDR2 YYEEEE. The CDR3 totals 15 residues. V was cut by 0 bases and J by 1 base, with 10 bases left in between. The CDR3 sequence is CASSLGWGRQETQYF. The CDR3 region has the DNA TGTGCCAGCAGCTTGGGGTGGGGGCGCCAAGAGACCCAGTACTTC.

By share, this clone counts as medium-sized. This sequence joins TRBV7-9 and TRBJ2-7, with no clear D. The germline CDR1 and CDR2 sequences are SEHNR and FQNEAQ (reference sequence). The CDR3 loop spans 14 amino acids. V was shortened by 0 bases and J by 6 bases, with 12 bases between the two germline ends. CDR3: CASSLASTIGEQYF. Here the CDR3 DNA reads TGTGCCAGCAGCTTAGCGTCGACGATTGGCGAGCAGTACTTC.

The chain links TRBV24-1 to TRBJ2-3; a possible D gene is TRBD1 (6 bases). V lost 9 bases and J 0 bases, leaving 9 bases between the germline ends. The CDR3 spans 13 residues. CDR1 is KGHDR, CDR2 SFDVKD, per germline. The CDR3 is CATRGGSTDTQYF. The CDR3 bases are TGTGCCACCCGAGGGGGAAGCACAGATACGCAGTATTTT.

J is TRBJ2-3 and V is TRBV11-3; D is unresolved. This CDR3 has 13 residues. Per the germline V gene, CDR1 is SGHNT and CDR2 is YENEEA. V lost 1 base to trimming and J lost 4 bases, with 6 bases between them. CDR3 loop: CASSLAWADTQYF. The CDR3 DNA reads as TGTGCCAGCAGCTTAGCCTGGGCAGATACGCAGTATTTT.

The rearrangement links TRBV29-1 to TRBJ2-5; no definite D call. The CDR3 covers 10 residues. V was shortened by 6 bases and J by 5 bases, with 7 bases between the two germline ends. Per germline, CDR1 SQVTM and CDR2 ANQGSEA. The CDR3 DNA follows: TGCAGCGTATTTCGGGAGACCCAGTACTTC. This sequence encodes CSVFRETQYF.

The chain recombines TRBV6-5 with TRBJ2-7, with D possibly being TRBD2 (8 bases). Germline lookup yields CDR1 MNHEY and CDR2 SVGAGI. Trimming took 8 bases from V and 5 from J, leaving 22 bases between them. CDR3 length: 15 residues. As DNA, the CDR3 is TGTGCCAGCTATACCGGGAGGGGGCGCTTCCACGAGCAGTACTTC. Protein sequence: CASYTGRGRFHEQYF.

This clone was counted between two and nine times. The J gene is TRBJ1-5, the V gene TRBV27; D gene ambiguous. The germline CDR1 and CDR2 sequences are MNHEY and SMNVEV (reference sequence). The CDR3 is made up of 14 amino acids. The germline V and J ends were trimmed by 6 bases and 4 bases, with 13 bases remaining between them. The DNA for the CDR3 is TGTGCCAGCAGCCCCGCGGGATGGAATCAGCCCCAGCATTTT. It encodes CASSPAGWNQPQHF.

Comments on this clone: Compared with germline, one end of the junction differs, possibly owing to a read error. The chain combines TRBV3-1 (or the pseudogene TRBV3-2) with TRBJ2-1; D is unresolved. Germline assignment: CDR1 LGHDT and CDR2 YNNKEL (reference sequence). The CDR3 contains 15 residues. CDR3 region: CASSQDPGSNNEQFF. In DNA form, the CDR3 reads TGTGCCAGCAGCCAAGATCCAGGCTCCAACAATGAGCAGTTCTTC.

This clone was observed a few times. This chain joins TRBV27 and TRBJ1-2; the D gene is possibly TRBD1 (5 bases). The CDR3 sequence is 12 residues long. Germline assignment: CDR1 MNHEY and CDR2 SMNVEV (reference sequence). V was shortened by 7 bases and J by 10 bases, with 16 bases between the two germline ends. The CDR3 bases are TGTGCCAGCAAGGCCCCCGGGGGAGCCTACACCTTC. This translates into CASKAPGGAYTF.

V is TRBV28 and J is TRBJ1-1; D unclear. Germline-derived CDR1 and CDR2 are MDHEN and SYDVKM. The CDR3 has 12 amino acids. V was cut by 10 bases and J by 3 bases, with 12 bases left in between. The CDR3 loop is CATFGRYTEAFF. CDR3 nucleotides: TGTGCCACCTTCGGACGGTACACTGAAGCTTTCTTT. The full variable domain, in which reference TRBV28 and TRBJ1-1 provide the parts outside the CDR3, is DVKVTQSSRYLVKRTGEKVFLECVQDMDHENMFWYRQDPGLGLRLIYFSYDVKMKEKGDIPEGYSVSREKKERFSLILESASTNQTSMYLCATFGRYTEAFFGQGTRLTVV.

This clone was found a few times. The CDR3 DNA reads as TGTGCCAGCAGCTCGGAATCTAGCACAGATACGCAGTATTTT. It codes for CASSSESSTDTQYF. The chain combines TRBV5-4 with TRBJ2-3; the D is unclear. This CDR3 comprises 14 residues. V was trimmed by 3 bases and J by 0 bases, leaving 8 bases between them. CDR1 and CDR2 (germline): SGHNT, YYREEE (reference sequence).

This chain uses TRBV28 with TRBJ2-7; TRBD2 matches 8 bases. The germline V gene has CDR1 MDHEN and CDR2 SYDVKM. The CDR3 runs to 14 residues. V lost 6 bases and J lost 2; bases outside the gene matches: 6. CDR3 DNA sequence: TGTGCCAGCAGCCGTACCGGGGGGGCCTACGAGCAGTACTTC. Translation gives CASSRTGGAYEQYF. Variable domain in full (rest from reference TRBV28 and TRBJ2-7): DVKVTQSSRYLVKRTGEKVFLECVQDMDHENMFWYRQDPGLGLRLIYFSYDVKMKEKGDIPEGYSVSREKKERFSLILESASTNQTSMYLCASSRTGGAYEQYFGPGTRLTVT.

The genes are TRBV25-1 and TRBJ1-2; 9 bases line up with TRBD1. This CDR3 comprises 14 residues. Germline V CDR1 and CDR2: MGHDK, SYGVNS. Unmatched junction bases numbered 5, after V lost 2 bases and J lost 7 bases. The CDR3 DNA follows: TGTGCCAGCAGTGAAGACAGGGGGGTTGGTGGCTACACCTTC. This sequence encodes CASSEDRGVGGYTF.

This clone was seen a few times. V usage is TRBV5-1 and J usage is TRBJ1-3; D is ambiguous. This CDR3 contains 15 residues. V was cut by 5 bases and J by 2 bases, with 14 bases left in between. The germline V gene has CDR1 SGHRS and CDR2 YFSETQ. CDR3 bases: TGCGCCAGCAGACTTACGGGAGTCCCTGGAAACACCATATATTTT. Its protein product is CASRLTGVPGNTIYF. Variable domain in full (rest from reference TRBV5-1 and TRBJ1-3): KAGVTQTPRYLIKTRGQQVTLSCSPISGHRSVSWYQQTPGQGLQFLFEYFSETQRNKGNFPGRFSGRQFSNSRSEMNVSTLELGDSALYLCASRLTGVPGNTIYFGEGSWLTVV.

The CDR3 loop is CASSQSHRGENYGYTF. The DNA of the CDR3 is TGTGCCAGCAGCCAGTCCCACAGGGGGGAGAACTATGGCTACACCTTC. The V and J genes are TRBV3-1 (or the pseudogene TRBV3-2) and TRBJ1-2; 8 nucleotides line up with TRBD1. This CDR3 has 16 residues. Germline V gene lookup returns CDR1 LGHDT and CDR2 YNNKEL (reference sequence). V lost 3 bases, J lost 2 bases, and 8 bases stayed unmatched.

The V and J genes are TRBV7-2 and TRBJ1-1; the D is unclear. Germline V gives CDR1 SGHTA, CDR2 FQGNSA. Trimming pared 2 bases from V and 11 bases from J, leaving 15 bases between. The CDR3 sequence is 13 residues long. Written as DNA, the CDR3 is TGTGCCAGCAGCTTATGGCGCTCCCTCGGGGCTTTCTTT. This sequence encodes CASSLWRSLGAFF.

The chain joins TRBV25-1 to TRBJ1-1; no firm D call. Germline CDR1 and CDR2: MGHDK and SYGVNS. The CDR3 has 12 residues. The ends were cut back, 2 bases at V and 9 bases at J, with 10 bases in the middle. The CDR3 is CASSEDGGKAFF. The DNA for the CDR3 is TGTGCCAGCAGTGAAGACGGAGGAAAAGCTTTCTTT.